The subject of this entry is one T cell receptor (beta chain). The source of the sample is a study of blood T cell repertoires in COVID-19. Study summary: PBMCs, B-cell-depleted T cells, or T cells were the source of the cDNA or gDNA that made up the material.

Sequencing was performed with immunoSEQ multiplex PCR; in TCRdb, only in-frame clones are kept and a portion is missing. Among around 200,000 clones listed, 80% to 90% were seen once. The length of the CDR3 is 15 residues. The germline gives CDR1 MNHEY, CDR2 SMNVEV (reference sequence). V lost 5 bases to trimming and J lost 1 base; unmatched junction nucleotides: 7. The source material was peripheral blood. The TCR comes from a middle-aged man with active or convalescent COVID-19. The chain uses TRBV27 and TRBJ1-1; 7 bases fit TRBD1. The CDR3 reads CASSPQGSWNTEAFF. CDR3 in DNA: TGTGCCAGCAGTCCACAGGGGAGTTGGAACACTGAAGCTTTCTTT.